The 2 T cell receptor beta chains below come from one sample, sequenced in a study of Ad26.COV2.S vaccination and SARS-CoV-2 variants. As to treatment: some 20 received Ad26.COV2.S at low or high dose, single or two shots; about 5 received placebo; per-sample allocation not given. All samples were drawn on day 63, counting from the first vaccine or placebo injection. TCRdb's copy holds only in-frame clones and misses some; the assay was immunoSEQ multiplex PCR. The data contain 200,000 to 300,000 clones, 87% of them singletons. The sequenced sample was peripheral blood, obtained in a trial of Ad26.COV2.S vaccine versus placebo. The source is a person aged 18-60 years who received the Ad26.COV2.S COVID-19 vaccine or a placebo.

This clone has just one count. The rearrangement links TRBV9 to TRBJ2-7; D is unclear. The CDR3 runs to 14 residues. From germline, CDR1 is SGDLS and CDR2 YYNGEE. Trimming left V 0 bases short and J 0 bases short, with 7 bases between. The CDR3 here is CASSVAPTSYEQYF. The CDR3 nucleotides read TGTGCCAGCAGCGTAGCCCCTACCTCCTACGAGCAGTACTTC.

The rearrangement links TRBV30 to TRBJ2-4; D possibly corresponds to TRBD1 (5 bases). The CDR3 consists of 14 residues. Germline V gives CDR1 GTSNPN, CDR2 SVGIG (reference sequence). Between the trimmed V and J ends, which lost 0 bases and 7 bases, there was a span of 13 bases. DNA for the CDR3: TGTGCCTGGAGTGTAGGGGAAGGGGCGAACATTCAGTACTTC. This encodes CAWSVGEGANIQYF. Full variable domain (rest looked up from reference TRBV30 and TRBJ2-4): SQTIHQWPATLVQPVGSPLSLECTVEGTSNPNLYWYRQAAGRGLQLLFYSVGIGQISSEVPQNLSASRPQDRQFILSSKKLLLSDSGFYLCAWSVGEGANIQYFGAGTRLSVL.